This entry is about one T cell receptor (beta chain). The data stem from a study of blood T cell repertoires in COVID-19. Only in-frame clones appear in the TCRdb table, and some are missing; sequencing was by immunoSEQ multiplex PCR. The sample yields under 250,000 clones, about nine tenths seen once. V shed 0 bases and J shed 10 bases, with 21 bases lying between them. Germline V gene lookup returns CDR1 MGHRA and CDR2 YSYEKL. The CDR3 sequence is 16 residues long. Participant-given clinical history determined each cohort assignment. The source material was PBMCs or T cells enriched from blood (not recorded which). The rearrangement uses TRBV4-1 and TRBJ1-1, with a weak D call TRBD1 (6 bases). This clonotype was obtained from a man aged 35-49 years who had recovered from COVID-19. This CDR3 is CASSQDWAQGPTRAFF. The CDR3, as DNA: TGCGCCAGCAGCCAAGATTGGGCCCAGGGGCCAACTCGAGCTTTCTTT.